The clone carrying this T cell receptor (beta chain) appeared many times. Its antigen is undetermined. One entry per CDR3 protein results from TCRdb running MiXCR on the 5' RACE reads. Among 40,000 or so distinct CDR3 sequences, roughly 3.2% were seen once, and the ten largest hold approximately 7.5%. Documented time point: longitudinal time-point 1 (baseline). This sample was included in a study of neurological immune-mediated disorders. General study findings and limits: Among 34 multiple sclerosis patients, phylogenetic grouping put the repertoires of 18 into a single related-CDR3 cluster, a possible signature.

The source of this sequence is an older woman with multiple sclerosis. Input material: PBMCs.

DNA of the CDR3: TGCAGTGTAGACGGTGCCAGTAATAACTATGGCTACACCTTC. Translated: CSVDGASNNYGYTF. The chain employs TRBV20-1 and TRBJ1-2; D not resolved. Trimming removed 7 bases from V and 1 base from J, with 16 bases in between. Germline lookup yields CDR1 DFQATT and CDR2 SNEGSKA (reference sequence). The CDR3 has 14 amino acids.